Listed here is a single T cell receptor beta chain. The antigen is not known. For the second PCR, which ran for roughly 7 to 11 cycles, a sample-barcoded 5' primer and a J-beta primer mix were used. Each TCR beta cDNA got a 12-nucleotide random molecular identifier. Via MiXCR, TCRdb re-called the 5' RACE reads, giving one row per CDR3 protein. The table has 1.5 million to 2 million distinct CDR3 sequences, 35% to 50% seen once. The data belong to a study of blood T cells in healthy people across ages. Study observations and caveats: Measured against age, TCR beta diversity per million T cells decreased in a roughly linear manner.

Germline assignment: CDR1 SGHRS and CDR2 YFSETQ. Trimming took 6 bases from V and 7 from J, leaving 16 bases between them. CDR3 length equals 13 residues. The genes are TRBV5-1 and TRBJ2-5, with D maybe TRBD2 (5 bases). The sequencing input was blood. This TCR came from a human donor in good health. The CDR3 is CASNLELGATQYF. The CDR3 DNA reads as TGCGCCAGCAACCTGGAACTAGGAGCGACCCAGTACTTC.